The 23 T cell receptor beta chains given below trace back to one sample, sequenced in a study of response to subunit inactivated influenza vaccine. TCRdb recomputed calls from the RT-PCR reads with MiXCR, one row per CDR3 protein. Among around 520,000 distinct CDR3 sequences, about 12% were seen once, and the ten largest hold 10%. The material sequenced was PBMCs from blood, taken on the day of vaccination. The receptors were gathered from a man in his forties or fifties who received an inactivated influenza vaccine.

This clonotype came up many times. The V gene is TRBV20-1, the J gene TRBJ2-5; either TRBD1 or TRBD2 may supply D (5 bases each). This CDR3 is built from 16 residues. Germline V gives CDR1 DFQATT, CDR2 SNEGSKA (reference sequence). V was trimmed by 3 bases and J by 3 bases, leaving 20 bases between them. In DNA, the CDR3 is TGCAGTGCTAGTTCCAGAGGTCCCGGGACCGAAGAGACCCAGTACTTC. Encoded protein: CSASSRGPGTEETQYF.

V usage is TRBV6-6 and J usage is TRBJ2-7; 8 nucleotides line up with TRBD1. Germline values: CDR1 MNHNY, CDR2 SVGAGI (reference sequence). This CDR3 is 13 amino acids long. The trim removed 5 bases at V and 5 bases at J, leaving 5 bases unmatched. CDR3 in amino acids: CASSTTGVDEQYF. The CDR3 DNA reads as TGTGCCAGCAGTACGACAGGGGTGGACGAGCAGTACTTC.

CDR3 sequence reads: CSANYRIIMPEQYF. CDR3 nucleotide sequence: TGCAGTGCTAATTACCGAATTATTATGCCCGAGCAGTACTTC. This chain joins TRBV20-1 and TRBJ2-7, with unresolved D. Germline loops: CDR1 DFQATT, CDR2 SNEGSKA (reference sequence). CDR3 length: 14 residues. V lost 4 bases, J lost 6 bases, and 19 bases lay in between.

A few counts support this clonotype. V and J are TRBV4-1 and TRBJ1-2; a weak D match, TRBD1 (5 bases). Trimming pared 0 bases from V and 4 bases from J, leaving 15 bases between. CDR3 length equals 16 residues. Germline lookup yields CDR1 MGHRA and CDR2 YSYEKL. CDR3 in DNA: TGCGCCAGCAGCCAAGACATCAGGGCCCGGGGCTATGGCTACACCTTC. As protein: CASSQDIRARGYGYTF.

The chain couples TRBV5-1 to TRBJ1-2; 7 bases are a match to TRBD1. In germline, CDR1 is SGHRS, CDR2 YFSETQ. The CDR3 runs 15 residues. After removal of 0 bases from V and 3 bases from J, the junction contained 5 bases not matched to a gene. The CDR3 bases are TGCGCCAGCAGCTTGGTAGGGGGCACGGACTATGGCTACACCTTC. Amino acids: CASSLVGGTDYGYTF.

The chain carries TRBV20-1 and TRBJ2-7; the match to TRBD1 covers 9 bases. Per germline, CDR1 DFQATT and CDR2 SNEGSKA (reference sequence). CDR3 length equals 16 residues. The CDR3 region is CCARVTTGGVSYEQYF. The CDR3, as DNA: TGCTGCGCTAGGGTAACCACAGGGGGCGTCTCCTACGAGCAGTACTTC.

This clonotype was counted a few times. The rearrangement links TRBV7-9 to TRBJ2-3; D gene ambiguous. This CDR3 spans 13 amino acids. Germline CDR1 SEHNR, CDR2 FQNEAQ (reference sequence). Trimming stripped 2 bases from V and 3 bases from J, with 6 bases between. The CDR3 loop reads CASSLLQTDTQYF. As DNA, the CDR3 is TGTGCCAGCAGCTTATTACAGACAGATACGCAGTATTTT.

This sequence joins TRBV12-3 or TRBV12-4 and TRBJ2-1; 10 bases map to TRBD2. V lost 7 bases and J lost 7; bases outside the gene matches: 10. The CDR3 covers 15 residues. CDR3 sequence (DNA): TGTGCCAGCACCCGGAGAACTAGCGGGAAAAATGAGCAGTTCTTC. Protein: CASTRRTSGKNEQFF.

V usage is TRBV12-3 or TRBV12-4 and J usage is TRBJ1-1; no clear D gene. The CDR3 is made up of 11 amino acids. V lost 5 bases and J 8 bases, leaving 9 bases between the germline ends. The CDR3 DNA reads TGTGCCAGCAGTGCCCCAAACGAAGCTTTCTTT. Encoded protein: CASSAPNEAFF.

The rearrangement uses TRBV7-2 and TRBJ2-5, with unresolved D. The CDR3 has 13 amino acids. CDR1 SGHTA and CDR2 FQGNSA come from the germline V gene. Trimming shortened V by 8 bases and J by 8 bases, and 18 bases separated the two germline ends. The CDR3 spells CASSDWSSETQYF. DNA of the CDR3: TGTGCCAGCTCGGATTGGAGTTCAGAAACCCAGTACTTC.

In this sample, this clonotype turned up a few times. The chain couples TRBV7-2 to TRBJ2-7, with 7 bases fitting TRBD1. Germline loops: CDR1 SGHTA, CDR2 FQGNSA. V lost 5 bases and J lost 3; bases outside the gene matches: 13. The CDR3 totals 16 residues. CDR3 loop: CASSARGGQKLYEQYF. CDR3 sequence (DNA): TGTGCCAGCAGCGCCCGTGGGGGACAGAAGCTCTACGAGCAGTACTTC.

This clonotype turned up a few times. CDR3 DNA: TGTGCCAGCACCCCAGATGGGCTGTTGAACACCGGGGAGCTGTTTTTT. It is translated as CASTPDGLLNTGELFF. The chain recombines TRBV12-3 or TRBV12-4 with TRBJ2-2; D is undetermined. Trimming pared 7 bases from V and 1 base from J, leaving 16 bases between. The CDR3 has 16 amino acids.

This clonotype was counted between two and nine times. This chain uses TRBV7-9 with TRBJ2-5, with D possibly being TRBD1 (5 bases). Germline V gene sequence: CDR1 SEHNR, CDR2 FQNEAQ (reference sequence). V lost 1 base and J lost 2, with 8 bases in between. The CDR3 contains 14 residues. The CDR3 DNA sequence: TGTGCCAGCAGCTTAGACTCAGGGCAAGAGACCCAGTACTTC. This sequence encodes CASSLDSGQETQYF.

This clonotype has a handful of counts. This chain uses TRBV20-1 with TRBJ1-5; D not certain. The CDR3 has 16 amino acids. V shed 0 bases and J shed 6 bases, with 18 bases lying between them. CDR1 is DFQATT and CDR2 is SNEGSKA in the germline V gene (reference sequence). The CDR3 region is CSARDRREKGFQPQHF. Written as DNA, the CDR3 is TGCAGTGCTAGAGATAGGAGGGAGAAAGGATTTCAGCCCCAGCATTTT.

V and J are TRBV20-1 and TRBJ2-3, with D unresolved. V shed 6 bases and J shed 1 base, with 14 bases lying between them. The germline gives CDR1 DFQATT, CDR2 SNEGSKA (reference sequence). The CDR3 totals 14 residues. As DNA, the CDR3 is TGCAGTGCAGCCGGAGACCGACGCACAGATACGCAGTATTTT. It encodes CSAAGDRRTDTQYF.

The chain carries TRBV7-9 and TRBJ2-5; 10 bases are shared with TRBD1. This CDR3 has 15 amino acids. Germline V gene sequence: CDR1 SEHNR, CDR2 FQNEAQ (reference sequence). After removal of 5 bases from V and 5 bases from J, the junction contained 8 bases not matched to a gene. CDR3 region: CASSAGTGVVETQYF. In DNA, the CDR3 is TGTGCCAGCAGCGCGGGGACAGGGGTGGTCGAGACCCAGTACTTC.

This chain connects TRBV2 to TRBJ2-7; D may correspond to TRBD1 or TRBD2 (5 bases each). The length of the CDR3 is 12 residues. V was clipped by 5 bases and J by 12 bases, with 17 bases between them. CDR1 is SNHLY, CDR2 FYNNEI, per germline. The CDR3: CASSPSGALLYF. CDR3 sequence (DNA): TGTGCCAGCAGTCCGTCCGGGGCCCTTCTGTACTTC.

This clonotype was found many times. The CDR3 nucleotides read TGTGCCACCAGCACAGGACAGGGGGCACGGGAGCAGTACTTC. It yields the protein CATSTGQGAREQYF. The rearrangement joins TRBV15 to TRBJ2-7; 11 bases align to TRBD1. Germline V gives CDR1 LNHNV, CDR2 YYDKDF (reference sequence). The ends lost 4 bases at V and 7 bases at J; junction bases unmatched: 6. This CDR3 is 14 amino acids long.

The table lists this clonotype with a few counts. The V and J genes are TRBV29-1 and TRBJ2-6; D is uncertain. The CDR3 sequence is 14 residues long. V lost 3 bases and J lost 4, with 10 bases in between. Germline CDR1 reads SQVTM; CDR2 reads ANQGSEA. The CDR3 sequence is CSVDSSAGANVLTF. CDR3 DNA sequence: TGCAGCGTTGATTCCAGCGCGGGGGCCAACGTCCTGACTTTC.

The rearrangement joins TRBV25-1 to TRBJ2-2, with 8 bases matching TRBD1. V was clipped by 7 bases and J by 3 bases; unmatched bases: 16. The CDR3 consists of 18 residues. Germline CDR1 is MGHDK and CDR2 is SYGVNS. CDR3 nucleotide sequence: TGTGCCAGCACGGTGAACAGGGGGAAAGGTTTGGACACCGGGGAGCTGTTTTTT. Translation gives CASTVNRGKGLDTGELFF. The complete variable domain, with remaining parts taken from reference TRBV25-1 and TRBJ2-2, reads EADIYQTPRYLVIGTGKKITLECSQTMGHDKMYWYQQDPGMELHLIHYSYGVNSTEKGDLSSESTVSRIRTEHFPLTLESARPSHTSQYLCASTVNRGKGLDTGELFFGEGSRLTVL.

At least ten counts were recorded for this clonotype. V is TRBV20-1 and J is TRBJ1-2; the match to TRBD1 covers 8 bases. The length of the CDR3 is 12 residues. Germline V lookup: CDR1 DFQATT, CDR2 SNEGSKA (reference sequence). Trimming cost V 6 bases and J 5 bases; bases outside gene matches: 5. In DNA, the CDR3 is TGCAGTGCCGAGACAGGGGTGTATGGCTACACCTTC. It yields the protein CSAETGVYGYTF.

Of note for this clonotype: This clone may be a read error of a much larger clone one base away. This chain links TRBV12-3 or TRBV12-4 with TRBJ2-3; D remains unclear. Between the trimmed V and J ends, which lost 5 bases and 7 bases, there was a span of 7 bases. CDR3 length equals 11 residues. The CDR3 here is CASSPVNTQYF. As DNA, the CDR3 is TGTGCCAGCAGTCCCGTCAATACGCAGTATTTT.

The chain recombines TRBV7-2 with TRBJ1-5, with TRBD1 matching over 7 bases. Germline lookup yields CDR1 SGHTA and CDR2 FQGNSA. The CDR3 is 13 amino acids. The trim removed 3 bases at V and 7 bases at J, leaving 3 bases unmatched. DNA of the CDR3: TGTGCCAGCAGCTTTGACAGGGACCAGCCCCAGCATTTT. Translated: CASSFDRDQPQHF.